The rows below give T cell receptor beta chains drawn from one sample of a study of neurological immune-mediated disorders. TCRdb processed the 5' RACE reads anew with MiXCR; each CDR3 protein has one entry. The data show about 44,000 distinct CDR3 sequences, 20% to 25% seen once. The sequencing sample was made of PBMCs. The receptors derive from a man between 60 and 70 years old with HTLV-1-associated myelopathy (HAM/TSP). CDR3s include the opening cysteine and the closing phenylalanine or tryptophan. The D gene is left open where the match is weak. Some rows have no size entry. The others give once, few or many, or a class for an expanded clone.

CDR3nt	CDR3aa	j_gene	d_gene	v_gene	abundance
TGTGCCAGCAGTTTAGGCGATGCTGGCAATCAGCCCCAGCATTTT	CASSLGDAGNQPQHF	TRBJ1-5	-	TRBV12-3/TRBV12-4	many
TGTGCCAGCATTGCCGGTCCAAACACAGATACGCAGTATTTT	CASIAGPNTDTQYF	TRBJ2-3	-	TRBV5-8	many
TGTGCCAGCAGCGCCGGGGACAGGGGGCGAGAGACCCAGTACTTC	CASSAGDRGRETQYF	TRBJ2-5	TRBD1	TRBV5-6	-
TGTGCCAGTGGAGGTTATAGCAATCAGCCCCAGCATTTT	CASGGYSNQPQHF	TRBJ1-5	-	TRBV16	many
TGTGCCAGTAGTATAGAACGGCTCAATCAGCCCCAGCATTTT	CASSIERLNQPQHF	TRBJ1-5	-	TRBV19	-
TGTGCCAGCAGCTTCTGGGCAGGGCGCACAGATACGCAGTATTTT	CASSFWAGRTDTQYF	TRBJ2-3	-	TRBV5-5	-
TGCAGTGGCCTGATGGGGGGGGCGGCACCCAATGAGCAGTTCTTC	CSGLMGGAAPNEQFF	TRBJ2-1	-	TRBV20-1	many
TGTGCCAGTGCCGGGGACCCCAAAAACATTCAGTACTTC	CASAGDPKNIQYF	TRBJ2-4	-	TRBV19	many
TGCGCCAGCAGCTTGGATGGAGGGGGCGGACAGCCCCAGCATTTT	CASSLDGGGGQPQHF	TRBJ1-5	TRBD1	TRBV5-1	many
TGTGCCAGCAGCTTTACCAGGGAGTGGAGGGGCAATCAGCCCCAGCATTTT	CASSFTREWRGNQPQHF	TRBJ1-5	-	TRBV7-8	-